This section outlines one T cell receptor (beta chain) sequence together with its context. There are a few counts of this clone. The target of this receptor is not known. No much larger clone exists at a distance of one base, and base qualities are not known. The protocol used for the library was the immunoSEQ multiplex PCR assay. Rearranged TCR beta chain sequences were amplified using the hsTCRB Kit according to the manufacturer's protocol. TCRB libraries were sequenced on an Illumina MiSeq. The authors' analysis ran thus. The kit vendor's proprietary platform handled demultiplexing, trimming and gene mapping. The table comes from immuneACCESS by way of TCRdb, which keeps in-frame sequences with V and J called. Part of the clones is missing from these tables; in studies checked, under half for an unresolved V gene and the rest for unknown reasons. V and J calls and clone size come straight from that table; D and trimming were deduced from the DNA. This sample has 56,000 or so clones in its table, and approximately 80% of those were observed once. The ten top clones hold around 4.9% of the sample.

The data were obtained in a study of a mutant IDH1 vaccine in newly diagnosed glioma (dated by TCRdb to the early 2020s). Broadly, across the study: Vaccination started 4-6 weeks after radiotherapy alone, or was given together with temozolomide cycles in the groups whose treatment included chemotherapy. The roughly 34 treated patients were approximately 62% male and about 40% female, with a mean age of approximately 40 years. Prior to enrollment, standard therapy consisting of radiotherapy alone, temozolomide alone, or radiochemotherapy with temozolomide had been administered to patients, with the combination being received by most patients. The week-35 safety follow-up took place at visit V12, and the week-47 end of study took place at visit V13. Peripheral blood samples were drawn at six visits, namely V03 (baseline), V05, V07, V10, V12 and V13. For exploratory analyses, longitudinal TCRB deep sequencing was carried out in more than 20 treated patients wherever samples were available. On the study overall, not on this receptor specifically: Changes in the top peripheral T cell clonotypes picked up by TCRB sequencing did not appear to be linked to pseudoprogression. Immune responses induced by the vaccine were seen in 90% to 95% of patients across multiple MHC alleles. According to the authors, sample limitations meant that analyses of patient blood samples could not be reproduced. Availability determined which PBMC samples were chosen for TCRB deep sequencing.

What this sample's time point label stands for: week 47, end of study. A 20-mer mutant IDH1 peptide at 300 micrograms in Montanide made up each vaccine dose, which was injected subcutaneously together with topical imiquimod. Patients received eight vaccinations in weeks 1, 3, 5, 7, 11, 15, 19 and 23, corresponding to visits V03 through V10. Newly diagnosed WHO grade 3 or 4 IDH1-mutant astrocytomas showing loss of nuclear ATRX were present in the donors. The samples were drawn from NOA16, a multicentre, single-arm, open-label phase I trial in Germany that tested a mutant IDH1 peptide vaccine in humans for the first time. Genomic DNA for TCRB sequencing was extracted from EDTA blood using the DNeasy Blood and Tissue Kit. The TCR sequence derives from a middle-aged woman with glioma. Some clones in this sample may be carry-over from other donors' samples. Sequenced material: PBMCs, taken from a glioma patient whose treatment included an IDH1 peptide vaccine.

The base sequence is TGTGCCAGTAGTATCTCCTTGACGGTGTTTTATCAGCCCCAGCATTTT. This yields the protein CASSISLTVFYQPQHF. This chain joins TRBV19 to TRBJ1-5; the D gene cannot be named for sure. Trimming at the junction amounts to 3 bases on V and 5 bases on J, and the germline ends lie 17 bases apart. The germline V gene (reference sequence) supplies CDR1 LNHDA and CDR2 SQIVND. The CDR3 runs 16 amino acids, cysteine and phenylalanine included. The read is trimmed to its CDR3 DNA, 48 bases read in frame from base 1.